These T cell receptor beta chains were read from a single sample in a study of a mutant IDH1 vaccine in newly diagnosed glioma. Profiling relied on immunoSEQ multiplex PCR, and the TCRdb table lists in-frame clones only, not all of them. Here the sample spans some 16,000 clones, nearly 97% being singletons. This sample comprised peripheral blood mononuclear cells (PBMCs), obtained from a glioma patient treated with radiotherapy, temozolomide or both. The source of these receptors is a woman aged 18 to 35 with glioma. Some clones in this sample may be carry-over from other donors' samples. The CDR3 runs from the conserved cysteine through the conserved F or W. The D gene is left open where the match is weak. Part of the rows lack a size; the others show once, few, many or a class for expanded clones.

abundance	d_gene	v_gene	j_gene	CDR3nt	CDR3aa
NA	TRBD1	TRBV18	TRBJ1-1	TGTGCCAGCTCACCCGGACAGGGGACGAACACTGAAGCTTTCTTT	CASSPGQGTNTEAFF
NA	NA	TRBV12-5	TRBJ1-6	TGTGCTAGTGGTTCAACAGGGTGGGATTCACCCCTCCACTTT	CASGSTGWDSPLHF
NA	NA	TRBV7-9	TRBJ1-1	TGTGCCAGCAGCACCAGAGTGAACACTGAAGCTTTCTTT	CASSTRVNTEAFF
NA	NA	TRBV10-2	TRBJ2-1	TGCGCCAGCAGTGAGGGAGCGCCCAAAGGGGATGAGCAGTTCTTC	CASSEGAPKGDEQFF
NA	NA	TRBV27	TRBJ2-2	TGTGCCAGCAGTTACAGGGAAGGGGCCGGGGAGCTGTTTTTT	CASSYREGAGELFF
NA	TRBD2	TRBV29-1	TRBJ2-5	TGCAGCGGCACTAGCGGGAGGGTGTACCAAGAGACCCAGTACTTC	CSGTSGRVYQETQYF
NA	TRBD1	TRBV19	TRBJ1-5	TGTGCCAGTAGGGAGACAGGGGATCAGCCCCAGCATTTT	CASRETGDQPQHF
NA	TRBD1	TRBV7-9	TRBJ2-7	TGTGCCAGCAGCTCCGACAGGGATTCCCCCTACGAGCAGTACTTC	CASSSDRDSPYEQYF
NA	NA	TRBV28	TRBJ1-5	TGTGCCAGCAGTTCCCTACAGGGCGGCGTTCGCAATCAGCCCCAGCATTTT	CASSSLQGGVRNQPQHF
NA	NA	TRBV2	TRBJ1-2	TGTGCCAGCAGTGAAGAGTTGCAGGGCTATGGCTACACCTTC	CASSEELQGYGYTF
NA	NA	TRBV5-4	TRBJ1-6	TGTGCCAGCAGCTTGCTGACAGAGTATAATTCACCCCTCCACTTT	CASSLLTEYNSPLHF
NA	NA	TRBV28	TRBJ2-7	TGTGCCAGCAGTCAGCCGGGTCCCTACGAGCAGTACTTC	CASSQPGPYEQYF
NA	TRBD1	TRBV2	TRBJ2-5	TGTGCCAGCAGTGGGTGGGACAGAGAAGAGACCCAGTACTTC	CASSGWDREETQYF
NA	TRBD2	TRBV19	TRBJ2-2	TGTGCCAGTGGAGAAAGTTCTGGACTAGCGGGAGATACCGGGGAGCTGTTTTTT	CASGESSGLAGDTGELFF
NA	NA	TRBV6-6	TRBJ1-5	TGTGCCAGCAGTTTCGGACAGCCTTATAGCAATCAGCCCCAGCATTTT	CASSFGQPYSNQPQHF
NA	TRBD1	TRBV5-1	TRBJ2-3	TGCGCCAGCAGCTTGGCCGGGACAGGGGAAGGACCCACAGATACGCAGTATTTT	CASSLAGTGEGPTDTQYF
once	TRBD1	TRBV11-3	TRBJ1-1	TGTGCCAGCAGCCTCCCTGGGACAGTCCCTGAAGCTTTCTTT	CASSLPGTVPEAFF
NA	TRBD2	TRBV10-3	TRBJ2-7	TGTGCCGCCGGGACTAAGGCCTACGAGCAGTACTTC	CAAGTKAYEQYF
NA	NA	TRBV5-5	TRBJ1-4	TGTGCCAGCAGCTCCGGGAGTGAAAAACTGTTTTTT	CASSSGSEKLFF
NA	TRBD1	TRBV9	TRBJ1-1	TGTGCCAGCAGCCCCACCGGGACAGCTAACACTGAAGCTTTCTTT	CASSPTGTANTEAFF
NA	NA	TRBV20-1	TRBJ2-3	TGCAGTGCTCGAAAATCAGATACGCAGTATTTT	CSARKSDTQYF
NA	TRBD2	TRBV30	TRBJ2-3	TGTGCCTTATTAGGACTAGCCTCTGGCCCAGATACGCAGTATTTT	CALLGLASGPDTQYF
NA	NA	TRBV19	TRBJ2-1	TGTGCCAGTAGTATAGGGGTCCCTTGGCACAATGAGCAGTTCTTC	CASSIGVPWHNEQFF
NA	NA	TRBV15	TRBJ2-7	TGTGCCACCCATGACGCCTTAGGTGACGAGCAGTACTTC	CATHDALGDEQYF
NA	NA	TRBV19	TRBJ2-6	TGTGCCAGTAGTATAGGAGGGACAAGGCCAGAGCCTGGGGCCAACGTCCTGACTTTC	CASSIGGTRPEPGANVLTF
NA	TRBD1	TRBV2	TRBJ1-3	TGTGCCAGCGGGACAGACTCTGGAAACACCATATATTTT	CASGTDSGNTIYF
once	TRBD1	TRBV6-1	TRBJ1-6	TGTGCCAGCAGGTCGGGACAGACTAATTCACCCCTCCACTTT	CASRSGQTNSPLHF
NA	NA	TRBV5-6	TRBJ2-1	TGTGCCAGCAGCTTGGGACCGGGGGCACCCCTTTACAATGAGCAGTTCTTC	CASSLGPGAPLYNEQFF
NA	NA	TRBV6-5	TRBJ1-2	TGTGCCAGCGGTCAAGTACGCTATAACTATGGCTACACCTTC	CASGQVRYNYGYTF
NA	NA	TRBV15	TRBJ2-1	TGTGCCACCAGCAGAGATCGTGCGACTCGGCAAGAGCAGTTCTTC	CATSRDRATRQEQFF
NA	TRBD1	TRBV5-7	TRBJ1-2	TGTGCCAGCAGCTTAGTGACAGGGGCTAGCTATGGCTACACCTTC	CASSLVTGASYGYTF
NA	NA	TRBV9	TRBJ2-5	TGTGCCAGCAGCGTAGGGGCAGGTCGAGAGACCCAGTACTTC	CASSVGAGRETQYF
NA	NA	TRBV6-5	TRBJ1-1	TGTGCCAGCAGTTCCGGACAGAGACTGAACACTGAAGCTTTCTTT	CASSSGQRLNTEAFF
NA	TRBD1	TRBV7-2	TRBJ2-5	TGTGCCAGCAGCTCGACCGGGACAGGAGAGACCCAGTACTTC	CASSSTGTGETQYF
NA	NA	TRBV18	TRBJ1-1	TGTGCCAGCTCACTGGGTCTAGGGTTAATGAACACTGAAGCTTTCTTT	CASSLGLGLMNTEAFF
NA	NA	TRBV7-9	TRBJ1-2	TGTGCCAGCAGCTTTGTGGACACCAACGGCTACACCTTC	CASSFVDTNGYTF
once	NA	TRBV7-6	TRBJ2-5	TGTGCCAGCAGCTTAGCGGTACTCCCAGGGGAGACCCAGTACTTC	CASSLAVLPGETQYF
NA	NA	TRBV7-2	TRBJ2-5	TGTGCCAGCAGCTTAATTCAGGGGAAGAGAGAGACCCAGTACTTC	CASSLIQGKRETQYF
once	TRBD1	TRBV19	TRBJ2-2	TGTGCCAGTAGTATAGGGACAGGGGTAGTCGGGGAGCTGTTTTTT	CASSIGTGVVGELFF
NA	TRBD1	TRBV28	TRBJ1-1	TGTGCCAGCAGGTCCGGGACAGGGAGATTTAGCACTGAAGCTTTCTTT	CASRSGTGRFSTEAFF
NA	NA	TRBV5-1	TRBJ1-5	TGCGCCAGCAGCTTGGCCCTTAATCAGCCCCAGCATTTT	CASSLALNQPQHF
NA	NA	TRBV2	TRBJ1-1	TGTGCCAGCAGTCTCGGGATGAACACTGAAGCTTTCTTT	CASSLGMNTEAFF
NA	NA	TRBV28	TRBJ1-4	TGTGCCAGGGTCCCAGAAAAACTGTTTTTT	CARVPEKLFF